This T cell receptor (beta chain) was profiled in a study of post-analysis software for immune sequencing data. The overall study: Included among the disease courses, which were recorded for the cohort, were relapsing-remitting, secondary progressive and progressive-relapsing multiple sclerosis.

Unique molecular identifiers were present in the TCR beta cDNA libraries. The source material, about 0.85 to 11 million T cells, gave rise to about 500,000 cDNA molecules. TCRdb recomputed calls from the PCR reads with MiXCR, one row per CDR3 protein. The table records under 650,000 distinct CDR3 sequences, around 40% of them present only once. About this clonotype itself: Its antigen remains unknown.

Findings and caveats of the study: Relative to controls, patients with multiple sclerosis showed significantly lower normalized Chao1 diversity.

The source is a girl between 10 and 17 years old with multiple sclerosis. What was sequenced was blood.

The CDR3 sequence is CASSFVQADTQYF. The CDR3 coding sequence is TGTGCCAGCAGTTTCGTTCAGGCAGATACGCAGTATTTT. This chain links TRBV12-3 or TRBV12-4 with TRBJ2-3; D ambiguous. V was clipped by 3 bases and J by 4 bases, with 8 bases between them. The CDR3 has 13 residues.